A single sample is the source of the 2 T cell receptor beta chains below, sequenced in a study of T cells in localized non-small cell lung cancer. Here immunoSEQ multiplex PCR was the method, and the copy in TCRdb shows in-frame clones only, minus some. The table records 30,000 to 35,000 clones, 92% of them present only once. This sample comprised peripheral blood, obtained before any cancer treatment. The receptors derive from a female donor older than 55 with stage I lung adenocarcinoma.

The rearrangement joins TRBV6-1 to TRBJ1-1; D is undetermined. The CDR3 runs to 13 residues. V was clipped by 7 bases and J by 0 bases, with 9 bases between them. Germline lookup yields CDR1 MNHNS and CDR2 SASEGT. CDR3 sequence: CASNLQLNTEAFF. CDR3 in DNA: TGTGCCAGCAATCTGCAACTGAACACTGAAGCTTTCTTT.

The CDR3 nucleotides read TGTGCCAGCTCACCAGGACAGGACCTAGGGTATGGCTACACCTTC. It codes for CASSPGQDLGYGYTF. J is TRBJ1-2 and V is TRBV18; 7 bases are shared with TRBD1. Trimming took 2 bases from V and 5 from J; bases not matched to a gene: 8. The CDR3 runs 15 residues. Germline loops: CDR1 KGHSH, CDR2 LQKENI.